The 12 T cell receptor beta chains listed next were all sequenced from one sample in a study of blood T cells in healthy people across ages. Primers used in a second PCR of roughly 6 to 11 cycles were a sample-barcoded 5' primer and a J-beta primer mix. From the 5' RACE reads, TCRdb called clonotypes with MiXCR, one entry per CDR3 protein. Of about 540,000 distinct CDR3 sequences in the sample, 20% to 30% were seen once. These records were also assigned to another study, of T cells of mothers and their children.

Material for sequencing was blood. The receptors originated from a boy younger than 18 in good health.

V usage is TRBV10-3 and J usage is TRBJ2-3; 7 bases align to TRBD1. Unmatched junction bases numbered 7, after V lost 8 bases and J lost 2 bases. The CDR3 runs 14 residues. Germline V gene sequence: CDR1 ENHRY, CDR2 SYGVKD. The CDR3 DNA is TGTGCCATCCGGGACAGCCTTCACACAGATACGCAGTATTTT. Protein product: CAIRDSLHTDTQYF.

This clonotype was observed a handful of times. This chain joins TRBV20-1 and TRBJ2-5, with 10 bases lining up with TRBD1. The germline CDR1 and CDR2 sequences are DFQATT and SNEGSKA (reference sequence). The V segment lost 5 bases and the J segment 6 bases; nucleotides outside the gene matches: 9. This CDR3 region has 14 residues. This CDR3 is CSAGGQGRKKTQYF. CDR3 DNA sequence: TGCAGTGCTGGGGGACAGGGGAGGAAAAAGACCCAGTACTTC.

The chain joins TRBV13 to TRBJ2-3; TRBD2 matches 12 bases. V dropped 4 bases and J dropped 4; count of bases not matched to a gene: 3. The CDR3 runs 15 residues. CDR1 and CDR2 (germline): PRHDT, FYEKMQ (reference sequence). The CDR3 is CASSSTSGSADTQYF. Here the CDR3 DNA reads TGTGCCAGCAGCTCGACTAGCGGGAGCGCAGATACGCAGTATTTT.

V usage is TRBV11-2 and J usage is TRBJ1-1, with D unresolved. Trimming stripped 1 base from V and 0 bases from J, with 21 bases between. In germline, CDR1 is SGHAT, CDR2 FQNNGV. The CDR3 has 19 amino acids. The CDR3 spells CASSLGSPQETPMNTEAFF. In nucleotides, the CDR3 is TGTGCCAGCAGCTTAGGTTCCCCTCAGGAGACTCCCATGAACACTGAAGCTTTCTTT.

This clonotype was counted ten times or more. CDR3 protein: CASSFMRQGPYNEQFF. The DNA for the CDR3 is TGTGCCAGCAGCTTTATGAGGCAGGGTCCTTACAATGAGCAGTTCTTC. V usage is TRBV11-1 and J usage is TRBJ2-1, with D possibly matching TRBD1 (5 bases). Germline lookup yields CDR1 SGHAT and CDR2 FQDESV (reference sequence). CDR3 length: 16 amino acids. Trimming left V 3 bases short and J 4 bases short, with 16 bases between. The full variable domain, its missing parts supplied by reference TRBV11-1 and TRBJ2-1, is EAEVAQSPRYKITEKSQAVAFWCDPISGHATLYWYRQILGQGPELLVQFQDESVVDDSQLPKDRFSAERLKGVDSTLKIQPAELGDSAMYLCASSFMRQGPYNEQFFGPGTRLTVL.

The chain combines TRBV4-3 with TRBJ2-2; no definite D call. The CDR3 length is 13 residues. V dropped 4 bases and J dropped 5 bases, with 8 bases sitting between them. Germline V CDR1 and CDR2: LGHNA, YSLEER. DNA for the CDR3: TGCGCCAGCAGCCTTAGACCGACCGGGGAGCTGTTTTTT. Translated: CASSLRPTGELFF.

The CDR3 bases are TGTGCCATCAGTGAAGGTGCAGGGACCTACGAGCAGTACTTC. This sequence encodes CAISEGAGTYEQYF. J is TRBJ2-7 and V is TRBV10-3; perhaps TRBD1 as D (5 bases). The germline V gene encodes CDR1 ENHRY and CDR2 SYGVKD. V lost 3 bases to trimming and J lost 2 bases, with 11 bases between them. The CDR3 loop spans 14 amino acids.

The chain carries TRBV3-1 and TRBJ1-1; 7 bases are shared with TRBD1. This CDR3 contains 16 residues. The V segment lost 4 bases and the J segment 0 bases; nucleotides outside the gene matches: 8. Germline CDR1 is LGHDT and CDR2 is YNNKEL (reference sequence). CDR3 amino acids: CASSPRDSSMNTEAFF. For the CDR3, the DNA is TGTGCCAGCAGCCCACGGGACAGCTCAATGAACACTGAAGCTTTCTTT.

This clonotype appeared a few times. Mismatch with germline at one junction end may stem from a read error. The genes are TRBV4-3 and TRBJ2-5; D possibly corresponds to TRBD2 (6 bases). The assigned J gene may be wrong: the sequence end matches TRBJ2-7 better. Germline V gene sequence: CDR1 LGHNA, CDR2 YSLEER. CDR3 size: 18 residues. The CDR3 DNA is TGCGCCGGCAGCCGCGTCCGCGGGACTTCATACCCCTCCTACGAGCAGTACTTC. This translates into CAGSRVRGTSYPSYEQYF.

The sample holds a few counts of this clonotype. The J gene is TRBJ2-1, the V gene TRBV7-2, with 8 bases lining up with TRBD1. V gave up 5 bases and J gave up 2 bases; unmatched junction bases: 11. CDR3 length: 17 amino acids. Germline loops: CDR1 SGHTA, CDR2 FQGNSA. CDR3 in amino acids: CASSHFGVTGAYNEQFF. In DNA, the CDR3 is TGTGCCAGCAGCCACTTCGGTGTGACAGGGGCCTACAATGAGCAGTTCTTC.

This clonotype has ten or more counts. DNA for the CDR3: TGTGCCAGCAGCGATCTAGCGGGGGCCAGCACAGATACGCAGTATTTT. Translation gives CASSDLAGASTDTQYF. This chain joins TRBV6-4 and TRBJ2-3; 10 bases are a match to TRBD2. Germline V CDR1 and CDR2: MRHNA, SNTAGT. The CDR3 is 16 amino acids. V lost 6 bases and J lost 0; bases outside the gene matches: 6.

The J gene is TRBJ1-5, the V gene TRBV28; possible D gene TRBD1, 5 bases. Germline V gene lookup returns CDR1 MDHEN and CDR2 SYDVKM. Trimming cost V 1 base and J 1 base, with 8 bases left between them. The CDR3 consists of 15 residues. The CDR3: CASSLYRLSNQPQHF. For the CDR3, the DNA is TGTGCCAGCAGTTTATACAGGCTCAGCAATCAGCCCCAGCATTTT. The full variable domain, its missing parts supplied by reference TRBV28 and TRBJ1-5, is DVKVTQSSRYLVKRTGEKVFLECVQDMDHENMFWYRQDPGLGLRLIYFSYDVKMKEKGDIPEGYSVSREKKERFSLILESASTNQTSMYLCASSLYRLSNQPQHFGDGTRLSIL.